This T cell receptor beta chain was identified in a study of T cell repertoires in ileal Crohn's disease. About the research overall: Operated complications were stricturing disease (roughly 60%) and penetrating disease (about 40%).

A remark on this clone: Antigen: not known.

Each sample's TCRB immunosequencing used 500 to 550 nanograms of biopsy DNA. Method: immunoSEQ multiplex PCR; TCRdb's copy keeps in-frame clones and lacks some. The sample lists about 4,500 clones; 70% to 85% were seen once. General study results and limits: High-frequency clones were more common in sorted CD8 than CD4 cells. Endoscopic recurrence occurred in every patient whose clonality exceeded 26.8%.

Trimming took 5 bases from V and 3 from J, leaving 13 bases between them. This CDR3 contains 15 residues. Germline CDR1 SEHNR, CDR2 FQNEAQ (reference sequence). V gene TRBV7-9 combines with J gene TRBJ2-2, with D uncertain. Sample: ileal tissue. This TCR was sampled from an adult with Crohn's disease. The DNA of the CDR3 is TGTGCCAGCAGCCCTGACACATTTTACACCGGGGAGCTGTTTTTT. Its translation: CASSPDTFYTGELFF.